A selection of T cell receptor beta chains follows, all from one sample in a study of cytomegalovirus exposure and HLA in healthy donors. TCRdb's table, derived via immunoSEQ multiplex PCR, lists solely in-frame clones and lacks some. The sample has roughly 130,000 clones; 75% to 85% are singletons. The sequenced material came from PBMCs. Receptors were obtained from a man aged 35-49 years in good health and CMV-seronegative. CDR3s include the opening cysteine and the closing phenylalanine or tryptophan. Fields, in order: J gene, D gene, V gene, clone size, CDR3 protein, CDR3 DNA. The D gene is left open where the match is weak. Rows give clone size only sometimes, using once, few, many, or a class for an expanded clone.

J: TRBJ2-7; D: -; V: TRBV18; size: -; CDR3: CASSPMTALSSYEQYF; DNA: TGTGCCAGCTCACCTATGACAGCACTGAGCTCCTACGAGCAGTACTTC
J: TRBJ1-6; D: -; V: TRBV6-4; size: -; CDR3: CASSDSHGNSPLHF; DNA: TGTGCCAGCAGTGACTCCCACGGGAATTCACCCCTCCACTTT
J: TRBJ2-7; D: TRBD1; V: TRBV5-4; size: -; CDR3: CASSPGQGLGYEQYF; DNA: TGTGCCAGCAGCCCAGGACAGGGGTTGGGCTACGAGCAGTACTTC
J: TRBJ2-5; D: -; V: TRBV30; size: few; CDR3: CAWSLDSIGETQYF; DNA: TGTGCCTGGAGTCTCGACTCGATCGGGGAGACCCAGTACTTC
J: TRBJ1-1; D: -; V: TRBV5-1; size: -; CDR3: CASSLGQSNTEAFF; DNA: TGCGCCAGCAGCTTGGGACAGTCAAACACTGAAGCTTTCTTT
J: TRBJ2-7; D: TRBD2; V: TRBV6-1; size: -; CDR3: CASSTRTSRGEQYF; DNA: TGTGCCAGCAGTACCCGGACTAGCAGGGGCGAGCAGTACTTC
J: TRBJ2-7; D: -; V: TRBV7-9; size: -; CDR3: CASSLYTSYEQYF; DNA: TGTGCCAGCAGCTTGTACACCTCCTACGAGCAGTACTTC
J: TRBJ2-7; D: -; V: TRBV19; size: few; CDR3: CASSVGSHLYEQYF; DNA: TGTGCCAGTAGTGTCGGGTCTCATCTTTACGAGCAGTACTTC
J: TRBJ2-5; D: TRBD2; V: TRBV30; size: -; CDR3: CAWSRFPGGEETQYF; DNA: TGTGCCTGGAGTCGATTCCCGGGAGGGGAAGAGACCCAGTACTTC
J: TRBJ1-1; D: -; V: TRBV2; size: -; CDR3: CASSVSGMNTEAFF; DNA: TGTGCCAGCAGTGTTTCAGGAATGAACACTGAAGCTTTCTTT
J: TRBJ1-4; D: -; V: TRBV5-1; size: -; CDR3: CASSLMGATNEKLFF; DNA: TGCGCCAGCAGCTTGATGGGAGCAACTAATGAAAAACTGTTTTTT
J: TRBJ1-2; D: -; V: TRBV5-4; size: few; CDR3: CASSLPSTDNYGYTF; DNA: TGTGCCAGCAGCCTCCCCTCCACAGATAACTATGGCTACACCTTC
J: TRBJ2-1; D: TRBD2; V: TRBV2; size: -; CDR3: CASSEQELAGQFF; DNA: TGTGCCAGCAGTGAACAGGAGCTAGCGGGACAATTCTTC
J: TRBJ2-5; D: TRBD1; V: TRBV5-1; size: -; CDR3: CASSGTGGVLETQYF; DNA: TGCGCCAGCAGCGGCACAGGGGGAGTTTTGGAGACCCAGTACTTC
J: TRBJ1-3; D: -; V: TRBV5-8; size: -; CDR3: CASSLAQNTIYF; DNA: TGTGCCAGCAGCTTGGCCCAAAACACCATATATTTT
J: TRBJ2-1; D: -; V: TRBV5-4; size: once; CDR3: CASSLTGTLGNEQFF; DNA: TGTGCCAGCAGCTTGACAGGAACTTTGGGGAATGAGCAGTTCTTC
J: TRBJ2-2; D: -; V: TRBV25-1; size: -; CDR3: CASSGQIANTGELFF; DNA: TGTGCCAGCAGTGGCCAGATCGCGAACACCGGGGAGCTGTTTTTT
J: TRBJ2-2; D: TRBD1; V: TRBV13; size: -; CDR3: CASSWGTGVSAGELFF; DNA: TGTGCCAGCAGCTGGGGGACAGGGGTGAGCGCCGGGGAGCTGTTTTTT
J: TRBJ2-1; D: TRBD2; V: TRBV7-3; size: -; CDR3: CASSPLGRGNEQFF; DNA: TGTGCCAGCAGCCCGCTGGGGAGGGGCAATGAGCAGTTCTTC
J: TRBJ2-7; D: -; V: TRBV5-1; size: once; CDR3: CASSLPGELYEQYF; DNA: TGCGCCAGCAGCTTGCCGGGAGAGCTCTACGAGCAGTACTTC
J: TRBJ2-7; D: -; V: TRBV11-2; size: -; CDR3: CASSLSSYEQYF; DNA: TGTGCCAGCAGCTTGAGCTCCTACGAGCAGTACTTC
J: TRBJ2-3; D: TRBD2; V: TRBV5-1; size: -; CDR3: CASRPSGRDTDTQYF; DNA: TGCGCCAGCAGACCCAGCGGGAGGGACACAGATACGCAGTATTTT
J: TRBJ2-7; D: TRBD1; V: TRBV7-9; size: -; CDR3: CASSSGQGAGEQYF; DNA: TGTGCCAGCAGCTCGGGACAGGGGGCAGGGGAGCAGTACTTC
J: TRBJ1-4; D: -; V: TRBV7-6; size: -; CDR3: CASSLAIFVQGGEKLFF; DNA: TGTGCCAGCAGCCTAGCCATATTCGTGCAGGGTGGTGAAAAACTGTTTTTT
J: TRBJ2-2; D: -; V: TRBV19; size: -; CDR3: CATRGTGELFF; DNA: TGTGCCACCCGGGGCACCGGGGAGCTGTTTTTT
J: TRBJ2-5; D: TRBD2; V: TRBV7-9; size: -; CDR3: CASSWTSGGYQETQYF; DNA: TGTGCCAGCAGCTGGACTAGCGGGGGTTACCAAGAGACCCAGTACTTC
J: TRBJ2-1; D: TRBD1; V: TRBV30; size: -; CDR3: CAWSQGAVYNEQFF; DNA: TGTGCCTGGAGCCAGGGGGCGGTTTACAATGAGCAGTTCTTC
J: TRBJ2-1; D: TRBD1; V: TRBV27; size: -; CDR3: CASSASRDRGNEQFF; DNA: TGTGCCAGCAGTGCCTCCCGGGACAGGGGGAATGAGCAGTTCTTC
J: TRBJ2-7; D: TRBD1; V: TRBV7-9; size: -; CDR3: CASSLRGTGDSHEQYF; DNA: TGTGCCAGCAGCTTAAGAGGGACAGGGGATTCCCACGAGCAGTACTTC
J: TRBJ1-5; D: TRBD1; V: TRBV6-1; size: -; CDR3: CAGGLQGSNQPQHF; DNA: TGTGCCGGCGGACTACAGGGGAGCAATCAGCCCCAGCATTTT
J: TRBJ2-7; D: TRBD1; V: TRBV4-2; size: -; CDR3: CASSQVDRPYEQYF; DNA: TGTGCCAGCAGCCAAGTGGACAGGCCCTACGAGCAGTACTTC
J: TRBJ2-7; D: TRBD2; V: TRBV10-1; size: -; CDR3: CASSEGGSSYEQYF; DNA: TGCGCCAGCAGTGAGGGCGGGAGCTCCTACGAGCAGTACTTC
J: TRBJ1-4; D: TRBD1; V: TRBV4-1; size: -; CDR3: CASSPGQGALPRNEKLFF; DNA: TGCGCCAGCAGCCCAGGACAGGGGGCCCTCCCGCGGAACGAAAAACTGTTTTTT
J: TRBJ2-5; D: TRBD1; V: TRBV5-8; size: once; CDR3: CASSLQGAQGETQYF; DNA: TGTGCCAGCAGCTTGCAGGGGGCGCAGGGTGAGACCCAGTACTTC
J: TRBJ2-7; D: TRBD1; V: TRBV5-1; size: -; CDR3: CASRWGQPQYEQYF; DNA: TGCGCCAGCAGGTGGGGACAGCCTCAATACGAGCAGTACTTC
J: TRBJ2-2; D: TRBD2; V: TRBV19; size: -; CDR3: CASRLAGTGELFF; DNA: TGTGCCAGTAGGCTAGCGGGGACCGGGGAGCTGTTTTTT
J: TRBJ2-2; D: TRBD2; V: TRBV28; size: -; CDR3: CASSRLAGNTGELFF; DNA: TGTGCCAGCAGCAGACTAGCGGGGAACACCGGGGAGCTGTTTTTT
J: TRBJ2-7; D: -; V: TRBV11-2; size: -; CDR3: CAVRGARTYEQYF; DNA: TGTGCCGTACGGGGGGCTCGTACCTACGAGCAGTACTTC
J: TRBJ1-3; D: -; V: TRBV25-1; size: once; CDR3: CASSEHRWGDAGNTIYF; DNA: TGTGCCAGCAGTGAACACCGGTGGGGGGATGCTGGAAACACCATATATTTT
J: TRBJ1-5; D: -; V: TRBV28; size: -; CDR3: CASTLGGLPSNQPQHF; DNA: TGTGCCAGCACCCTTGGAGGCCTCCCTAGCAATCAGCCCCAGCATTTT
J: TRBJ1-5; D: -; V: TRBV5-1; size: -; CDR3: CASSPAAGSNQPQHF; DNA: TGCGCCAGCAGCCCGGCGGCGGGTAGCAATCAGCCCCAGCATTTT
J: TRBJ2-3; D: -; V: TRBV7-9; size: -; CDR3: CASSHRGASLADTQYF; DNA: TGTGCCAGCAGTCACCGGGGGGCTAGTTTGGCAGATACGCAGTATTTT
J: TRBJ2-5; D: TRBD2; V: TRBV7-9; size: once; CDR3: CASSLPTSGRARETQYF; DNA: TGTGCCAGCAGCTTACCGACTAGCGGGAGGGCACGAGAGACCCAGTACTTC
J: TRBJ2-1; D: -; V: TRBV1; size: -; CDR3: CTSSQAQTSGRFNEQFF; DNA: TGCACCAGCAGCCAAGCCCAGACTAGCGGGAGGTTCAATGAGCAGTTCTTC
J: TRBJ2-3; D: TRBD2; V: TRBV28; size: -; CDR3: CASSLSAPSGVYTDTQYF; DNA: TGTGCCAGCAGTTTATCGGCCCCTAGCGGGGTATACACAGATACGCAGTATTTT
J: TRBJ2-1; D: TRBD2; V: TRBV7-2; size: -; CDR3: CASRLAGGRSSYNEQFF; DNA: TGTGCCAGCAGACTAGCGGGGGGCCGTAGCTCCTACAATGAGCAGTTCTTC
J: TRBJ2-5; D: TRBD2; V: TRBV5-4; size: -; CDR3: CASRSAGGPETQYF; DNA: TGTGCCAGCAGATCAGCGGGAGGGCCAGAGACCCAGTACTTC
J: TRBJ2-3; D: -; V: TRBV28; size: few; CDR3: CASRQGPNTETQYF; DNA: TGTGCCAGCAGACAGGGACCCAACACAGAGACGCAGTATTTT
J: TRBJ1-4; D: -; V: TRBV5-1; size: -; CDR3: CASSLASGTFPEKLFF; DNA: TGCGCCAGCAGCTTGGCCAGCGGGACGTTCCCTGAAAAACTGTTTTTT
J: TRBJ2-6; D: -; V: TRBV27; size: once; CDR3: CASSFGSSGANVLTF; DNA: TGTGCCAGCAGTTTCGGTAGCTCTGGGGCCAACGTCCTGACTTTC
J: TRBJ2-7; D: -; V: TRBV6-5; size: -; CDR3: CASRNPTGSYEQYF; DNA: TGTGCCAGCAGGAACCCCACAGGATCCTACGAGCAGTACTTC
J: TRBJ1-1; D: -; V: TRBV11-3; size: few; CDR3: CASSLQGTDTEAFF; DNA: TGTGCCAGCAGCTTACAGGGGACGGACACTGAAGCTTTCTTT
J: TRBJ2-3; D: TRBD2; V: TRBV18; size: -; CDR3: CASSFGLAGRTDTQYF; DNA: TGTGCCAGCTCCTTCGGACTAGCGGGGCGCACAGATACGCAGTATTTT
J: TRBJ2-3; D: -; V: TRBV11-3; size: -; CDR3: CASSLGGGTDTQYF; DNA: TGTGCCAGCAGCTTAGGGGGCGGCACAGATACGCAGTATTTT